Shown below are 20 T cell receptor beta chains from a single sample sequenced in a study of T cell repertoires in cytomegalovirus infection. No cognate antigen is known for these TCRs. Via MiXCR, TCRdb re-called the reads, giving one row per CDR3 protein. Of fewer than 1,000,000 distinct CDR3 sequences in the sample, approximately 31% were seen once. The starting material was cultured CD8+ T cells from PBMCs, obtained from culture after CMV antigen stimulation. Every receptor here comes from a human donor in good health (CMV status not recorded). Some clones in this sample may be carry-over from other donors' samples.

The CDR3 coding sequence is TGTGCCAGTAGTATACAGGACTATAGCAATCAGCCCCAGCATTTT. Its translation is CASSIQDYSNQPQHF. V usage is TRBV19 and J usage is TRBJ1-5; D gene ambiguous. Germline V lookup: CDR1 LNHDA, CDR2 SQIVND (reference sequence). Deletions cut 2 bases from V and 0 bases from J, with 8 bases between. The CDR3 covers 15 residues.

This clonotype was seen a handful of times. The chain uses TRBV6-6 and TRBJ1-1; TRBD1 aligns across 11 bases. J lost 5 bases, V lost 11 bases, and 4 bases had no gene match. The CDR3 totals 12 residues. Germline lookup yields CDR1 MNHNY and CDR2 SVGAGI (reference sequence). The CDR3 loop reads CAGGQGGTEAFF. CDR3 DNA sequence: TGTGCCGGGGGACAGGGGGGAACTGAAGCTTTCTTT.

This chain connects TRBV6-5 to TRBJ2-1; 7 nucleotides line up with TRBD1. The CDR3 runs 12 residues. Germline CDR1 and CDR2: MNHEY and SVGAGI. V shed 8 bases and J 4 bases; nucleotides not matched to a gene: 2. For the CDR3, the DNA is TGTGCCAGCGGACAGGATTACAATGAGCAGTTCTTC. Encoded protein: CASGQDYNEQFF.

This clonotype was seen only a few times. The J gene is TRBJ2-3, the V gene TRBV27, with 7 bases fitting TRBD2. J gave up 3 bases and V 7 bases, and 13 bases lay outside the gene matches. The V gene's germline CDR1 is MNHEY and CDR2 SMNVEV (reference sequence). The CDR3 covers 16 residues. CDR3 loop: CASTLLTGGTTDTQYF. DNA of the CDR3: TGTGCCAGCACCCTCTTAACGGGGGGTACAACAGATACGCAGTATTTT.

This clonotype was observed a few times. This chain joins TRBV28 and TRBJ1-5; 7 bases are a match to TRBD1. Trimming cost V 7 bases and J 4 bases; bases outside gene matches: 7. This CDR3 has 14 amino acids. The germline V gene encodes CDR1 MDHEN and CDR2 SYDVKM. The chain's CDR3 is CASTLGTENQPQHF. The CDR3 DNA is TGTGCCAGCACCTTAGGGACAGAGAATCAGCCCCAGCATTTT. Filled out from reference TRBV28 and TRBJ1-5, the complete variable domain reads DVKVTQSSRYLVKRTGEKVFLECVQDMDHENMFWYRQDPGLGLRLIYFSYDVKMKEKGDIPEGYSVSREKKERFSLILESASTNQTSMYLCASTLGTENQPQHFGDGTRLSIL.

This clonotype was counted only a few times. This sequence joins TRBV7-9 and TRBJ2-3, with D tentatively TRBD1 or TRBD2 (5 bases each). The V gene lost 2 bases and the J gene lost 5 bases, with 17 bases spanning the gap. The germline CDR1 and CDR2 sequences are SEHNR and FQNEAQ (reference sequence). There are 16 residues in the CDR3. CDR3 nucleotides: TGTGCCAGCAGCTTACCGTTCCGGGACGTAAAAGATACGCAGTATTTT. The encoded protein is CASSLPFRDVKDTQYF.

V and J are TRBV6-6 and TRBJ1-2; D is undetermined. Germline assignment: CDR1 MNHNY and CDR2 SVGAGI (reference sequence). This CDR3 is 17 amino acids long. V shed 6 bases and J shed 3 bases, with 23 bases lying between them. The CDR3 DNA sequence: TGTGCCAGCAGCGGACCCACTATACAAAATCAGGACTATGGCTACACCTTC. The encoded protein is CASSGPTIQNQDYGYTF.

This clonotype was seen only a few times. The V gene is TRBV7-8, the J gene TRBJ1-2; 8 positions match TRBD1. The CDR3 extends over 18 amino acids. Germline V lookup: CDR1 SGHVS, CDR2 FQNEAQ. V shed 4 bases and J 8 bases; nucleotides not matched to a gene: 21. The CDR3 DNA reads TGTGCCAGCAGCTACGGGAGAGGGGTGGCCAGGGGGCTAGGGGGCTACACCTTC. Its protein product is CASSYGRGVARGLGGYTF.

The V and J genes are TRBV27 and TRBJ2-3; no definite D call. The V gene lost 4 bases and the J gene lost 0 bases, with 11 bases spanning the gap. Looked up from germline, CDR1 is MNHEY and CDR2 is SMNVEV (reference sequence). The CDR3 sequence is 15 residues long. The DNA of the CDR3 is TGTGCCAGCAGTTACTTGGCTTCTAGCACAGATACGCAGTATTTT. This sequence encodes CASSYLASSTDTQYF.

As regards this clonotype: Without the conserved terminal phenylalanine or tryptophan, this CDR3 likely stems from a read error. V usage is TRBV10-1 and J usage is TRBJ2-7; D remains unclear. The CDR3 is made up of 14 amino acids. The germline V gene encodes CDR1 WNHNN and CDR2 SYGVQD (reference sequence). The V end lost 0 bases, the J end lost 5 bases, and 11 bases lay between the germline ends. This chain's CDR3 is CASSESRLVDEQYL. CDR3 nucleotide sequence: TGCGCCAGCAGTGAGTCTAGGTTGGTGGACGAGCAGTACTTA.

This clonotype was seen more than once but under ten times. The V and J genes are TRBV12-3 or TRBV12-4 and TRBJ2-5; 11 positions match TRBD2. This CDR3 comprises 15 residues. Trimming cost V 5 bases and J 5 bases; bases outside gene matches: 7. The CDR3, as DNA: TGTGCCAGCAGTGATGGACTAGCGGGTGGGGAGACCCAGTACTTC. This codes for CASSDGLAGGETQYF.

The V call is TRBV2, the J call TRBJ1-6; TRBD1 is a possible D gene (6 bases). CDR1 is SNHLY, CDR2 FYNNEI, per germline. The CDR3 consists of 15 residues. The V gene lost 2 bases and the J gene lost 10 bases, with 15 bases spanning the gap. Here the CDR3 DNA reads TGTGCCAGCAGTGAACGAGCGGGGGCGCGGTCACCCCTCCACTTT. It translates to CASSERAGARSPLHF.

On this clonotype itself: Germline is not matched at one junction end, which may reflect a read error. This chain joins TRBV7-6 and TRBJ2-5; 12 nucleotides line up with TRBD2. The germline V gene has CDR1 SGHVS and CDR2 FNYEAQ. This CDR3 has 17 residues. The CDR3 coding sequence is TGTGCCAGCAGCTTCGGACTAGCGGGGCTGTACCAAGAGATCCAGTACTTC. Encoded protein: CASSFGLAGLYQEIQYF.

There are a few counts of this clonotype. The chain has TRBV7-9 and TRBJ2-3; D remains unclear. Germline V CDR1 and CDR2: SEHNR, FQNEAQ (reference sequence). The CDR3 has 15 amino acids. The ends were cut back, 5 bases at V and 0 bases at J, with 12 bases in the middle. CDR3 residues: CASSRPQTSTDTQYF. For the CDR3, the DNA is TGTGCCAGCAGCCGCCCCCAGACTAGCACAGATACGCAGTATTTT.

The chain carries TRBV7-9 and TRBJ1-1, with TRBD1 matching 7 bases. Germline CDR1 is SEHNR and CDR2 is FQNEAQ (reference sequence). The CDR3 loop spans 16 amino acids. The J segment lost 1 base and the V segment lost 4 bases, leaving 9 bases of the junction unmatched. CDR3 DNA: TGTGCCAGCAGCTCGGGACAGACGAACTCGAACACTGAAGCTTTCTTT. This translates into CASSSGQTNSNTEAFF.

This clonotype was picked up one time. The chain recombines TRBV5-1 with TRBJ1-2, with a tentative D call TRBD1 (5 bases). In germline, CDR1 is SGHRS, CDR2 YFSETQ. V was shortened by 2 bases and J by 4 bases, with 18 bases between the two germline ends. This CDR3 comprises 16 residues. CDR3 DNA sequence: TGCGCCAGCAGCTTCCACCGGGACGGCAGCACCTATGGCTACACCTTC. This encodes CASSFHRDGSTYGYTF.

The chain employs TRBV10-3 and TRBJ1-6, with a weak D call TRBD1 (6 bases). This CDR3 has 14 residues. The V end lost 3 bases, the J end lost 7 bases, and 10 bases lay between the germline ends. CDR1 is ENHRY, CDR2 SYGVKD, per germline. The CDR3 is CAISDRDTNSPLHF. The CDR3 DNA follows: TGTGCCATCAGTGACCGGGACACGAATTCACCCCTCCACTTT.

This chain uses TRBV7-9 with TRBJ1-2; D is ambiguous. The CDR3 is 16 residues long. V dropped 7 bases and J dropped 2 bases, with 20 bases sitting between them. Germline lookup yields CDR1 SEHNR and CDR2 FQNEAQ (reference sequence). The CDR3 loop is CASTPPSEVRNYGYTF. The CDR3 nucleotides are TGTGCCAGCACCCCTCCCAGTGAAGTACGGAACTATGGCTACACCTTC. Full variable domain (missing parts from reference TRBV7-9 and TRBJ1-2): DTGVSQNPRHKITKRGQNVTFRCDPISEHNRLYWYRQTLGQGPEFLTYFQNEAQLEKSRLLSDRFSAERPKGSFSTLEIQRTEQGDSAMYLCASTPPSEVRNYGYTFGSGTRLTVV.

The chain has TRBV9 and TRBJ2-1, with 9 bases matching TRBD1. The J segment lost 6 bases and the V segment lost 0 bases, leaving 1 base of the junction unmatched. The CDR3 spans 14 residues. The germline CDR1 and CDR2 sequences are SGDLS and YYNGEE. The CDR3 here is CASSVGDRVNEQFF. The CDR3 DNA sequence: TGTGCCAGCAGCGTAGGGGACAGGGTCAATGAGCAGTTCTTC.

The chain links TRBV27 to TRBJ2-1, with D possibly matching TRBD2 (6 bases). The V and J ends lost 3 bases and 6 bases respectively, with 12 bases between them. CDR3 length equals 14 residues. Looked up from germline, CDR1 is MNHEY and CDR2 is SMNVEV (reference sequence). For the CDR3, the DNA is TGTGCCAGCAGTTTTAGCGGAGTGTTCAATGAGCAGTTCTTC. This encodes CASSFSGVFNEQFF.